Following are 8 T cell receptor beta chains from one sample sequenced in a study of metastatic and nonmetastatic thyroid tumors. Through MiXCR, TCRdb re-clonotyped the PCR reads. The table has 35,000 to 50,000 clones, approximately 20% seen once. Thyroid surgery had not been preceded by any treatment in any patient. Sequenced input: blood. These receptor sequences come from a female donor with papillary thyroid cancer or a benign thyroid nodule (not recorded which). Some clones in this sample may be carry-over from other donors' samples.

The chain joins TRBV7-3 to TRBJ2-3; TRBD2 aligns across 9 bases. Germline lookup yields CDR1 SGHTA and CDR2 FQGTGA. V lost 5 bases, J lost 1 base, and 7 bases stayed unmatched. There are 16 residues in the CDR3. Here the CDR3 DNA reads TGTGCCAGCAGCAATCCGGGACTAGCCCGCACAGATACGCAGTATTTT. Translated, it gives CASSNPGLARTDTQYF.

This clone was seen repeatedly, ten times or more. This chain's CDR3 is CASRPSGANVLTF. The CDR3 nucleotides are TGCGCCAGCAGGCCCTCTGGGGCCAACGTCCTGACTTTC. The V and J genes are TRBV10-1 and TRBJ2-6; no clear D gene. The CDR3 totals 13 residues. V was shortened by 6 bases and J by 0 bases, with 3 bases between the two germline ends. Germline assignment: CDR1 WNHNN and CDR2 SYGVQD (reference sequence).

This chain connects TRBV20-1 to TRBJ2-7; 8 bases map to TRBD1. Germline CDR1 is DFQATT and CDR2 is SNEGSKA (reference sequence). The J segment lost 2 bases and the V segment lost 0 bases, leaving 6 bases of the junction unmatched. The CDR3 covers 15 residues. This CDR3 reads CSARDDGDRTYEQYF. In nucleotides, the CDR3 is TGCAGTGCTAGAGATGATGGGGACAGGACCTACGAGCAGTACTTC.

This clone appeared many times. The rearrangement joins TRBV2 to TRBJ2-7; D is unresolved. Germline V gene data show CDR1 as SNHLY and CDR2 as FYNNEI. This CDR3 spans 14 amino acids. V lost 7 bases and J 3 bases, leaving 16 bases between the germline ends. This CDR3 is CASTANGAVYEQYF. The CDR3 DNA reads TGTGCCAGCACTGCAAACGGAGCCGTCTACGAGCAGTACTTC.

This sequence joins TRBV7-9 and TRBJ2-7; 10 bases map to TRBD2. Germline V gives CDR1 SEHNR, CDR2 FQNEAQ (reference sequence). The CDR3 totals 15 residues. Trimming removed 5 bases from V and 7 bases from J; junction bases left unmatched: 11. CDR3 residues: CASSPRSGRALEQYF. The CDR3 bases are TGTGCCAGCAGCCCACGCAGCGGGAGGGCCTTGGAGCAGTACTTC. The full variable domain, its missing parts supplied by reference TRBV7-9 and TRBJ2-7, is DTGVSQNPRHKITKRGQNVTFRCDPISEHNRLYWYRQTLGQGPEFLTYFQNEAQLEKSRLLSDRFSAERPKGSFSTLEIQRTEQGDSAMYLCASSPRSGRALEQYFGPGTRLTVT.

The rearrangement links TRBV28 to TRBJ2-3; D gene unclear. Germline CDR1 MDHEN, CDR2 SYDVKM. V was cut by 6 bases and J by 0 bases, with 10 bases left in between. This CDR3 spans 14 amino acids. CDR3 residues: CASSPPGSTDTQYF. The CDR3 nucleotides are TGTGCCAGCAGCCCCCCAGGCAGCACAGATACGCAGTATTTT.

This clone was seen at least ten times. Here the CDR3 DNA reads TGTGCCAGCAGTTATTCCGGGGTGATAGACACTGAAGCTTTCTTT. It codes for CASSYSGVIDTEAFF. V is TRBV28 and J is TRBJ1-1, with unresolved D. Germline CDR1 MDHEN, CDR2 SYDVKM. V lost 4 bases, J lost 3 bases, and 15 bases lay in between. The CDR3 consists of 15 residues.

This clone was seen a handful of times. CDR3 amino acids: CASYSGRPHGHYF. DNA for the CDR3: TGTGCCTCCTATAGCGGGAGGCCCCACGGGCATTACTTC. The gene calls are TRBV6-1 and TRBJ2-7; 10 bases are shared with TRBD2. The germline gives CDR1 MNHNS, CDR2 SASEGT. The CDR3 spans 13 residues. The J segment lost 13 bases and the V segment lost 11 bases, leaving 17 bases of the junction unmatched.